The clone carrying this T cell receptor (beta chain) was seen only once. The sample is drawn from a study of blood T cell repertoires in COVID-19. The germline V gene has CDR1 SGHNT and CDR2 YYREEE (reference sequence). The CDR3 length is 12 residues. Between the trimmed V and J ends, which lost 9 bases and 8 bases, there was a span of 17 bases. As originally analysed: Counts of nucleated cells, estimated from reference gene primer amplification, were obtained. The method was immunoSEQ multiplex PCR; TCRdb's version includes in-frame clones alone and lacks a portion of them. Clone size and V and J calls were adopted from that table, with D and trimming inferred from the DNA. The table lists about 52,000 clones, roughly 88% of them singletons.

The gene calls are TRBV5-4 and TRBJ1-2; no clear D gene. The sequenced sample consisted of peripheral blood. This receptor was taken from an elderly woman with acute or convalescent COVID-19. CDR3 amino acids: CAILAGSEGYTF. As DNA, the CDR3 is TGTGCCATCTTGGCGGGGTCCGAAGGCTACACCTTC.